The T cell receptor beta chain described here comes from a study of somatic mutations in cytotoxic T cells in rheumatoid arthritis. TCRdb's table, derived via immunoSEQ multiplex PCR, lists solely in-frame clones and lacks some. The sample has about 8,600 clones; over 70% are singletons. V lost 3 bases to trimming and J lost 5 bases, with 11 bases between them. Per germline, CDR1 SGHTA and CDR2 FQGTGA. The CDR3 is 13 residues long. This clonotype was obtained from a woman aged 50 to 60 in good health. The source material was CD8+ T cells sorted from blood. This chain connects TRBV7-3 to TRBJ2-7, with D perhaps TRBD1 (6 bases). Here the CDR3 DNA reads TGTGCCAGCAGCTTCGGACAGTCTGACGAGCAGTACTTC. As protein: CASSFGQSDEQYF. Variable domain in full (rest from reference TRBV7-3 and TRBJ2-7): GAGVSQTPSNKVTEKGKYVELRCDPISGHTALYWYRQSLGQGPEFLIYFQGTGAADDSGLPNDRFFAVRPEGSVSTLKIQRTERGDSAVYLCASSFGQSDEQYFGPGTRLTVT.